The 8 T cell receptor beta chains in this list originate from one sample, sequenced in a study of T-cell memory formation after mild COVID-19 (dated by TCRdb to about 2021). Library preparation was by 5' RACE. The data were produced on an Illumina NovaSeq 6000. The public sequencing data were trimmed at Q25 with fastp and processed into clonotypes with MiXCR by TCRdb, which kept only in-frame beta chains. Entries that share a CDR3 protein sequence are merged under the most common genes and DNA. The sample table holds hundreds of thousands of distinct CDR3 sequences, of which 18% were seen once. The ten largest clonotypes hold about 11% of the sample. The specimen was PBMCs or a T cell subset sorted from them (not recorded which). The source of these receptors is an adult woman who had mild COVID-19 (a few samples of this study predate the infection). The sample titles of this study are shuffled in the database, so cell type and time point are left out; the donor was told from shared clones.

This clonotype was seen many times. The CDR3 nucleotides are TGCGCCAGCAGCTTGACAGCTCGGGATACGCAGTATTTT. This encodes CASSLTARDTQYF. The chain is built from TRBV5-1 and TRBJ2-3; D gene unclear. The CDR3 runs to 13 residues. V was trimmed by 1 base and J by 6 bases, leaving 9 bases between them. Germline V gene data show CDR1 as SGHRS and CDR2 as YFSETQ.

The CDR3 loop is CASSFFSGAYNEQFF. CDR3 nucleotides: TGTGCCAGCAGCTTCTTTAGCGGGGCATACAATGAGCAGTTCTTC. The chain links TRBV7-3 to TRBJ2-1, with TRBD2 matching 8 bases. The V gene's germline CDR1 is SGHTA and CDR2 FQGTGA. V was pared by 3 bases and J by 4 bases, with 5 bases of the junction left unmatched. CDR3 size: 15 residues.

This clonotype has ten or more counts. The CDR3 here is CASSVGFQSPDEQYF. The CDR3 DNA sequence: TGTGCCAGCAGCGTAGGATTCCAGTCACCCGACGAGCAGTACTTC. V is TRBV9 and J is TRBJ2-7; unclear D gene. V was cut by 0 bases and J by 5 bases, with 15 bases left in between. The CDR3 extends over 15 amino acids. The germline gives CDR1 SGDLS, CDR2 YYNGEE.

The gene calls are TRBV12-3 or TRBV12-4 and TRBJ1-5, with TRBD1 matching 8 bases. With V trimmed by 7 bases and J by 1 base, 12 bases remained unmatched. The CDR3 runs to 17 residues. CDR3 region: CASIGTGLIRSNQPQHF. For the CDR3, the DNA is TGTGCCAGCATCGGGACAGGCCTAATCAGGAGCAATCAGCCCCAGCATTTT.

This clonotype was seen many times. V and J are TRBV7-2 and TRBJ2-1; D may be TRBD1 (6 bases). Trimming pared 4 bases from V and 0 bases from J, leaving 13 bases between. This CDR3 has 16 residues. Germline CDR1 reads SGHTA; CDR2 reads FQGNSA. CDR3 sequence reads: CASSSGHRSSYNEQFF. The CDR3 nucleotides are TGTGCCAGCAGCTCGGGACACCGGAGCTCCTACAATGAGCAGTTCTTC.

The chain joins TRBV4-2 to TRBJ2-3, with D possibly TRBD2 on 7 matching bases. V lost 4 bases, J lost 6 bases, and 20 bases lay in between. The CDR3 extends over 16 amino acids. Germline V lookup: CDR1 LGHNA, CDR2 YNFKEQ. CDR3 DNA sequence: TGTGCCAGCAGCCTTGATTGGCGGGGGCCGGGGGATACGCAGTATTTT. Its translation: CASSLDWRGPGDTQYF.

V and J are TRBV11-2 and TRBJ2-4, with TRBD2 identical over 9 bases. Germline V gene sequence: CDR1 SGHAT, CDR2 FQNNGV. The CDR3 spans 19 residues. V lost 3 bases to trimming and J lost 2 bases; unmatched junction nucleotides: 14. The CDR3 spells CASSFNSASGEGTKNIQYF. Here the CDR3 DNA reads TGTGCCAGCAGCTTTAATTCAGCTAGCGGGGAGGGTACCAAAAACATTCAGTACTTC.

The chain joins TRBV5-6 to TRBJ2-7, with 8 positions matching TRBD1. There are 16 residues in the CDR3. CDR1 is SGHDT and CDR2 is YYEEEE in the germline V gene. J gave up 1 base and V 5 bases, and 11 bases lay outside the gene matches. This chain's CDR3 is CASSSLRDRLSYEQYF. The CDR3 nucleotides read TGTGCCAGCAGTTCTCTCCGGGACAGGCTGTCCTACGAGCAGTACTTC.